This is a list of T cell receptor beta chains from one sample in a study of T cell repertoires in cytomegalovirus infection. MiXCR, run by TCRdb on the reads, gives a single entry per CDR3 protein. The table shows 900,000 to 950,000 distinct CDR3 sequences, with roughly 30% occurring only once. No cognate antigen is known for these TCRs. The source was cultured CD8+ T cells from PBMCs, collected from culture after CMV antigen stimulation. These receptors were collected from a human donor in good health (CMV status not recorded). Some clones in this sample may be carry-over from other donors' samples. Each CDR3 is given with its conserved first and last residue. D genes are given only for firm matches. Only some rows state a clone size, as once, few, many or a class for expanded clones.

clone size: .; D gene: .; J gene: TRBJ1-1; V gene: TRBV10-1; CDR3 DNA: TGCGCCAGCAGTCGACAGCGCATGAACACTGAAGCTTTCTTT; CDR3 protein: CASSRQRMNTEAFF
clone size: .; D gene: TRBD2; J gene: TRBJ2-1; V gene: TRBV9; CDR3 DNA: TGTGCCAGCAGCCCCCCTAGCGGGCCTCTTTACAATGAGCAGTTCTTC; CDR3 protein: CASSPPSGPLYNEQFF
clone size: .; D gene: .; J gene: TRBJ1-1; V gene: TRBV11-2; CDR3 DNA: TGTGCCAGCAGCTTAGAAGGATGGCAGATGAACACTGAAGCTTTCTTT; CDR3 protein: CASSLEGWQMNTEAFF
clone size: few; D gene: TRBD1; J gene: TRBJ1-3; V gene: TRBV10-3; CDR3 DNA: TGTGCCATCAGTGACCAACCCGACAGGGCACCCTCTGGAAACACCATATATTTT; CDR3 protein: CAISDQPDRAPSGNTIYF
clone size: .; D gene: .; J gene: TRBJ2-3; V gene: TRBV20-1; CDR3 DNA: TGCAGTGCTGCGCCGGGACAAATTCAGACAGATACGCAGTATTTT; CDR3 protein: CSAAPGQIQTDTQYF
clone size: .; D gene: TRBD2; J gene: TRBJ2-1; V gene: TRBV19; CDR3 DNA: TGTGCCAGTAGTAAGTTAGCGGGGGGGCCGGGTTACAATGAGCAGTTCTTC; CDR3 protein: CASSKLAGGPGYNEQFF
clone size: .; D gene: .; J gene: TRBJ2-6; V gene: TRBV7-9; CDR3 DNA: TGTGCCAGCAGCTTAACGACTTTTGACTCTGGGGCCAACGTCCTGACTTTC; CDR3 protein: CASSLTTFDSGANVLTF
clone size: few; D gene: .; J gene: TRBJ2-7; V gene: TRBV23-1; CDR3 DNA: TGCGCCAGCAGTCTCCTGGACCGGGACAAGATCTACGAGCAGTACTTC; CDR3 protein: CASSLLDRDKIYEQYF
clone size: many; D gene: .; J gene: TRBJ2-7; V gene: TRBV7-8; CDR3 DNA: TGTGCCAGCAGCAAGGGCCTACGGGGGCCCCACGAGCAGTACTTC; CDR3 protein: CASSKGLRGPHEQYF
clone size: .; D gene: .; J gene: TRBJ2-3; V gene: TRBV27; CDR3 DNA: TGTGCCAGCAGTTTTGGAGGGGTACGCACAGATACGCAGTATTTT; CDR3 protein: CASSFGGVRTDTQYF
clone size: once; D gene: TRBD1; J gene: TRBJ1-1; V gene: TRBV27; CDR3 DNA: TGTGCCAGCAGTTCAGGGACAGTCAGCACTGAAGCTTTCTTT; CDR3 protein: CASSSGTVSTEAFF
clone size: .; D gene: .; J gene: TRBJ1-4; V gene: TRBV2; CDR3 DNA: TGTGCCAGCAGTGAAACTGGGCCACGGGTTGAAAAACTGTTTTTT; CDR3 protein: CASSETGPRVEKLFF
clone size: .; D gene: .; J gene: TRBJ1-5; V gene: TRBV19; CDR3 DNA: TGTGCCAGTAGTATCAGGGCAGATCAGCCCCAGCATTTT; CDR3 protein: CASSIRADQPQHF
clone size: .; D gene: TRBD1; J gene: TRBJ1-1; V gene: TRBV12-3/TRBV12-4; CDR3 DNA: TGTGCCAGCAGTTTTAGGGACAGGGGTGGTAGCACTGAAGCTTTCTTT; CDR3 protein: CASSFRDRGGSTEAFF
clone size: .; D gene: .; J gene: TRBJ1-6; V gene: TRBV12-3/TRBV12-4; CDR3 DNA: TGTGCCAGCAGTCCAACCCTTTTCTCCTATAATTCACCCCTCCACTTT; CDR3 protein: CASSPTLFSYNSPLHF
clone size: few; D gene: .; J gene: TRBJ1-1; V gene: TRBV6-4; CDR3 DNA: TGTGCCAGCAGTGACTCGAAAGCCAGCAAGAACACTGAAGCTTTCTTT; CDR3 protein: CASSDSKASKNTEAFF
clone size: .; D gene: TRBD2; J gene: TRBJ2-7; V gene: TRBV2; CDR3 DNA: TGTGCCAGCAGTGGGGAAAATCAAAGGACTAGTATAGAACCGGGGGAGCAGTACTTC; CDR3 protein: CASSGENQRTSIEPGEQYF
clone size: .; D gene: .; J gene: TRBJ2-5; V gene: TRBV4-3; CDR3 DNA: TGCGCCAGCAGCCAAGATGGTTCCCAGACTTTGTACCAAGAGACCCAGTACTTC; CDR3 protein: CASSQDGSQTLYQETQYF
clone size: many; D gene: .; J gene: TRBJ1-1; V gene: TRBV7-2; CDR3 DNA: TGTGCCAGCAGCTTTCCGGGTCTGGTGAACACTGAAGCTTTCTTT; CDR3 protein: CASSFPGLVNTEAFF
clone size: .; D gene: .; J gene: TRBJ1-5; V gene: TRBV5-6; CDR3 DNA: TGTGCCAGCAGCTTCGGCAGGGGTGGGCCCCAGCATTTT; CDR3 protein: CASSFGRGGPQHF
clone size: few; D gene: TRBD1; J gene: TRBJ2-2; V gene: TRBV6-2/TRBV6-3; CDR3 DNA: TGTGCCAGCAGCCTCCTTCGACAGGGGGGTACCGGGGAGCTGTTTTTT; CDR3 protein: CASSLLRQGGTGELFF
clone size: .; D gene: TRBD2; J gene: TRBJ2-3; V gene: TRBV20-1; CDR3 DNA: TGCAGTGCTAGAAGGCGGCTAGCGGGGGCCCATACGCAGTATTTT; CDR3 protein: CSARRRLAGAHTQYF
clone size: few; D gene: .; J gene: TRBJ2-5; V gene: TRBV27; CDR3 DNA: TGTGCCAGCAGCGGGGTCCGTGGGACCCAGTACTTC; CDR3 protein: CASSGVRGTQYF
clone size: .; D gene: .; J gene: TRBJ2-6; V gene: TRBV27; CDR3 DNA: TGTGCCAGCAGTCCGTACCCCAGGGCTTCTACTGGGGCCAACGTCCTGACTTTC; CDR3 protein: CASSPYPRASTGANVLTF
clone size: .; D gene: TRBD2; J gene: TRBJ2-1; V gene: TRBV7-3; CDR3 DNA: TGTGCCAGCAGCTTAATAATCGGGGGGGCCTACAATGAGCAGTTCTTC; CDR3 protein: CASSLIIGGAYNEQFF
clone size: .; D gene: .; J gene: TRBJ1-1; V gene: TRBV19; CDR3 DNA: TGTGCCAGTAGCGGAGGGGCCACTGAAGCTTTCTTT; CDR3 protein: CASSGGATEAFF
clone size: .; D gene: .; J gene: TRBJ1-2; V gene: TRBV6-1; CDR3 DNA: TGTGCCAGCAGTGAATCCGGGGACGGCTACACCTTC; CDR3 protein: CASSESGDGYTF
clone size: .; D gene: TRBD1; J gene: TRBJ1-1; V gene: TRBV27; CDR3 DNA: TGTGCCAGCAGTTTATCTCCCGACAGGGGGGGAACTGAAGCTTTCTTT; CDR3 protein: CASSLSPDRGGTEAFF
clone size: once; D gene: .; J gene: TRBJ2-1; V gene: TRBV7-3; CDR3 DNA: TGTGCCAGCAGCTGGGACAACAATGAGCAGTTCTTC; CDR3 protein: CASSWDNNEQFF
clone size: .; D gene: TRBD1; J gene: TRBJ2-4; V gene: TRBV6-2/TRBV6-3; CDR3 DNA: TGTGCCAGCAGTTACAGCCGGGACAGGGGGCAAAACATTCAGTACTTC; CDR3 protein: CASSYSRDRGQNIQYF
clone size: few; D gene: TRBD2; J gene: TRBJ2-5; V gene: TRBV7-9; CDR3 DNA: TGTGCCAGCAGCCCAAGCACACTACTAGCGGGGGGGCAAGAGACCCAGTACTTC; CDR3 protein: CASSPSTLLAGGQETQYF
clone size: many; D gene: .; J gene: TRBJ2-1; V gene: TRBV7-2; CDR3 DNA: TGTGCCAGCAGCTTAGCGGAGAGGACAGTTCTTCCCTACAATGAGCAGTTCTTC; CDR3 protein: CASSLAERTVLPYNEQFF
clone size: many; D gene: TRBD1; J gene: TRBJ2-5; V gene: TRBV28; CDR3 DNA: TGTGCCACTCGACAGGGAAGCGAGACCCAGTACTTC; CDR3 protein: CATRQGSETQYF
clone size: .; D gene: .; J gene: TRBJ1-1; V gene: TRBV2; CDR3 DNA: TGTGTCAGGTCAGGAGATATGAACACTGAAGCTTTCTTT; CDR3 protein: CVRSGDMNTEAFF
clone size: many; D gene: .; J gene: TRBJ1-1; V gene: TRBV7-6; CDR3 DNA: TGTGCCAGCAGCCCAAGCCAGAACACTGAAGCTTTCTTT; CDR3 protein: CASSPSQNTEAFF
clone size: .; D gene: .; J gene: TRBJ1-2; V gene: TRBV4-1; CDR3 DNA: TGCGCCAGCAGCCAAGAAAACGACAGCGGTTATGGCTACACCTTC; CDR3 protein: CASSQENDSGYGYTF
clone size: many; D gene: TRBD2; J gene: TRBJ2-5; V gene: TRBV7-3; CDR3 DNA: TGTGCCAGCAGGACTAGCGGTTTAGGCCAAGAGACCCAGTACTTC; CDR3 protein: CASRTSGLGQETQYF
clone size: few; D gene: .; J gene: TRBJ1-5; V gene: TRBV18; CDR3 DNA: TGTGCCAGCTCACAAAAGCACAGCCGAAATAGCAATCAGCCCCAGCATTTT; CDR3 protein: CASSQKHSRNSNQPQHF
clone size: .; D gene: TRBD1; J gene: TRBJ2-7; V gene: TRBV2; CDR3 DNA: TGTGCCAGCAGTGAGAGGACAGGGGGCTTCGAGCAGTACTTC; CDR3 protein: CASSERTGGFEQYF
clone size: .; D gene: .; J gene: TRBJ1-2; V gene: TRBV27; CDR3 DNA: TGTGCCAGCAGTTCACCCAGTGTCGGCTACACCTTC; CDR3 protein: CASSSPSVGYTF
clone size: .; D gene: .; J gene: TRBJ1-1; V gene: TRBV6-2/TRBV6-3; CDR3 DNA: TGTGCCGGAACCAGGGGATTGAACACTGAAGCTTTCTTT; CDR3 protein: CAGTRGLNTEAFF
clone size: many; D gene: .; J gene: TRBJ1-1; V gene: TRBV7-2; CDR3 DNA: TGTGCCAGCAGCTTAGTAACGGTGAACACTGAAGCTTTCTTT; CDR3 protein: CASSLVTVNTEAFF
clone size: .; D gene: .; J gene: TRBJ2-5; V gene: TRBV11-2; CDR3 DNA: TGTGCCAGCAGCTTAGAATACGGTGGAGAGACCCAGTACTTC; CDR3 protein: CASSLEYGGETQYF
clone size: .; D gene: TRBD2; J gene: TRBJ2-5; V gene: TRBV20-1; CDR3 DNA: TGCAGTGCTAGAGATCAATGGCTAGCGGGGACACAAGAGACCCAGTACTTC; CDR3 protein: CSARDQWLAGTQETQYF
clone size: few; D gene: TRBD1; J gene: TRBJ1-1; V gene: TRBV10-3; CDR3 DNA: TGTGCCATCAGCTTAGGGGGCGCGACTGAAGCTTTCTTT; CDR3 protein: CAISLGGATEAFF
clone size: .; D gene: .; J gene: TRBJ2-5; V gene: TRBV19; CDR3 DNA: TGTGCCAGTAGTCTCCCCCTTGGCGGGGCTTACCAAGAGACCCAGTACTTC; CDR3 protein: CASSLPLGGAYQETQYF
clone size: many; D gene: TRBD2; J gene: TRBJ2-1; V gene: TRBV4-1; CDR3 DNA: TGCGCCAGCAGCCAAGAAACAAGCCTGGTAGCGGGGGCCAATGAGCAGTTCTTC; CDR3 protein: CASSQETSLVAGANEQFF